The entry below gives a single T cell receptor beta chain sequence along with its context. Its antigen is as yet unknown. Germline V gene sequence: CDR1 GTSNPN, CDR2 SVGIG (reference sequence). V lost 8 bases and J 0 bases, leaving 14 bases between the germline ends. This CDR3 contains 15 residues. The sample originates from a study of vaccination and CD4 T cells after COVID-19. Looking at the study overall: The stimulus for the cells was overlapping spike peptides derived from SARS-CoV-2, HCoV-NL63, HCoV-OC43 and HCoV-229E. The control cultures got either a CEFX pool, an HIV-1 Nef pool, or no peptide at all.

The treatment denotes: roughly ten-day PBMC culture with coronavirus spike peptide pools or control peptides (ViraFEST assay). An Oncomine TCR Beta short-read assay was used to sequence the DNA from cultured CD4+ T cells. Genomic DNA was isolated from CD4+ T cells that had been cultured. TCRdb ran MiXCR on the PCR reads and lists one entry per CDR3 protein. The data hold about 12,000 distinct CDR3 sequences, with roughly two thirds observed a single time. The sequencing used CD4+ T cells from blood, cultured in vitro, collected before SARS-CoV-2 vaccination. This chain joins TRBV30 and TRBJ2-6; no clear D gene. This sequence was found in a human donor who had recovered from COVID-19. DNA of the CDR3: TGTGCCAGTGGCAGATCGTTCTCTGGGGCCAACGTCCTGACTTTC. Translated, it gives CASGRSFSGANVLTF.